The 15 T cell receptor beta chains in this list originate from one sample, sequenced in a study of PD-1 blockade in classical Hodgkin lymphoma. Only in-frame clones appear in the TCRdb table, and some are missing; sequencing was by immunoSEQ multiplex PCR. In the table there are roughly 23,000 clones, roughly 70% of which are singletons. Relapses following autologous stem cell transplantation were seen in all patients, with brentuximab vedotin exposure varying. The material sequenced was peripheral blood mononuclear cells (PBMCs), taken at baseline. The receptors stem from a human donor with classical Hodgkin lymphoma.

This chain connects TRBV28 to TRBJ2-7; 7 nucleotides agree with TRBD2. V shed 2 bases, J shed 4 bases, and the junction held 2 bases outside the gene matches. CDR3 length equals 13 residues. CDR1 is MDHEN and CDR2 is SYDVKM in the germline V gene. CDR3 DNA sequence: TGTGCCAGCAGTTTAGCGGGAGAATACGAGCAGTACTTC. It yields the protein CASSLAGEYEQYF.

This sequence joins TRBV11-2 and TRBJ2-3; D is unresolved. Between the trimmed V and J ends, which lost 1 base and 7 bases, there was a span of 3 bases. The CDR3 is made up of 11 amino acids. Germline V gives CDR1 SGHAT, CDR2 FQNNGV. CDR3 DNA sequence: TGTGCCAGCAGCTTAGCACATACGCAGTATTTT. It encodes CASSLAHTQYF.

The chain carries TRBV4-3 and TRBJ1-1; D gene unclear. CDR3 length equals 14 residues. CDR1 LGHNA and CDR2 YSLEER come from the germline V gene. V was cut by 0 bases and J by 5 bases, with 10 bases left in between. CDR3 region: CASSQERGYTEAFF. The CDR3 nucleotides read TGCGCCAGCAGCCAAGAGCGGGGTTATACTGAAGCTTTCTTT.

This clone was picked up a small number of times. The rearrangement joins TRBV14 to TRBJ1-2; D is possibly TRBD1 (6 bases). V lost 4 bases and J lost 4, with 13 bases in between. Germline lookup yields CDR1 SGHDN and CDR2 FVKESK. The CDR3 is 14 residues long. CDR3 sequence reads: CASSLSGTLYGYTF. CDR3 nucleotides: TGTGCCAGCAGCCTGTCCGGGACACTCTATGGCTACACCTTC. Filled out from reference TRBV14 and TRBJ1-2, the complete variable domain reads EAGVTQFPSHSVIEKGQTVTLRCDPISGHDNLYWYRRVMGKEIKFLLHFVKESKQDESGMPNNRFLAERTGGTYSTLKVQPAELEDSGVYFCASSLSGTLYGYTFGSGTRLTVV.

CDR3 nucleotide sequence: TGTGCCAGCAGCCTGAATGGCAATCAGCCCCAGCATTTT. This sequence encodes CASSLNGNQPQHF. The chain combines TRBV11-2 with TRBJ1-5; no clear D gene. The V gene's germline CDR1 is SGHAT and CDR2 FQNNGV. CDR3 size: 13 residues. Trimming cost V 5 bases and J 2 bases, with 7 bases left between them.

The V and J genes are TRBV7-2 and TRBJ1-2; D is perhaps TRBD1 (5 bases). V lost 5 bases and J 4 bases, leaving 20 bases between the germline ends. The CDR3 extends over 16 amino acids. Germline CDR1 is SGHTA and CDR2 is FQGNSA. CDR3: CASSPGAGKGIYGYTF. The DNA of the CDR3 is TGTGCCAGCAGCCCCGGGGCAGGGAAGGGGATCTATGGCTACACCTTC.

This sequence joins TRBV4-2 and TRBJ2-7, with 9 bases matching TRBD2. Unmatched junction bases numbered 3, after V lost 1 base and J lost 2 bases. The germline CDR1 and CDR2 sequences are LGHNA and YNFKEQ. The CDR3 spans 15 residues. Here the CDR3 reads CASSQGLAGPYEQYF. The CDR3 DNA follows: TGTGCCAGCAGCCAAGGCCTAGCGGGACCCTACGAGCAGTACTTC.

A few counts support this clone. CDR3 coding DNA: TGTGCCAGCAGCCCGGGGGCGGGGGGCCTTCAGCCCCAGCATTTT. This sequence encodes CASSPGAGGLQPQHF. V and J are TRBV16 and TRBJ1-5, with D perhaps TRBD1 (6 bases). The CDR3 is 15 amino acids. Germline V gene lookup returns CDR1 KGHSY and CDR2 FQNENV. Deletions cut 4 bases from V and 6 bases from J, with 16 bases between.

The chain recombines TRBV6-1 with TRBJ1-2; TRBD1 might be the D (5 bases). CDR1 and CDR2 (germline): MNHNS, SASEGT. This CDR3 region has 14 residues. The V end was cut by 6 bases, the J end by 0 bases, with 11 bases between. The CDR3 region is CASRRGTSNYGYTF. The CDR3 DNA sequence: TGTGCCAGCAGGAGAGGGACGTCTAACTATGGCTACACCTTC.

The sample holds a few counts of this clone. Different DNA sequences within this sample yield the same CDR3. The CDR3 reads CASSAPYEQYF. The CDR3 DNA reads TGTGCCAGCAGTGCTCCCTACGAGCAGTACTTC. The chain is built from TRBV6-1 and TRBJ2-7; D unresolved. This CDR3 is built from 11 residues. Germline V gives CDR1 MNHNS, CDR2 SASEGT. V lost 4 bases and J 2 bases, leaving 3 bases between the germline ends.

The rearrangement links TRBV9 to TRBJ2-6; TRBD1 agrees at 10 bases. The CDR3 contains 19 residues. CDR1 SGDLS and CDR2 YYNGEE come from the germline V gene. With V trimmed by 1 base and J by 0 bases, 7 bases remained unmatched. The CDR3 DNA reads as TGTGCCAGCAGCGTACGAGTCCGGGACAGGGGCTCTGGGGCCAACGTCCTGACTTTC. Translated, it gives CASSVRVRDRGSGANVLTF.

V and J are TRBV7-9 and TRBJ2-7; TRBD1 matches at 8 bases. The CDR3 contains 15 residues. CDR1 and CDR2 from the germline V gene are SEHNR and FQNEAQ (reference sequence). V was pared by 2 bases and J by 0 bases, with 3 bases of the junction left unmatched. CDR3 residues: CASSLLGQASYEQYF. CDR3 DNA sequence: TGTGCCAGCAGCTTACTGGGACAGGCCTCCTACGAGCAGTACTTC.

This chain connects TRBV10-3 to TRBJ2-1, with TRBD1 identical over 10 bases. The CDR3 runs 14 residues. Germline lookup yields CDR1 ENHRY and CDR2 SYGVKD. V lost 6 bases and J lost 7; bases outside the gene matches: 6. CDR3 in DNA: TGTGCCATCAGGGCCGGGACAGGGGATAATGAGCAGTTCTTC. Its protein product is CAIRAGTGDNEQFF.

The rearrangement uses TRBV10-1 and TRBJ2-3, with D perhaps TRBD1 or TRBD2 (5 bases each). V was cut by 0 bases and J by 5 bases, with 12 bases left in between. From germline, CDR1 is WNHNN and CDR2 SYGVQD (reference sequence). This CDR3 has 15 residues. The CDR3 reads CASSESPGTIDTQYF. The CDR3 DNA reads as TGCGCCAGCAGTGAGTCGCCCGGGACCATAGATACGCAGTATTTT.

This clone was seen a handful of times. The sample holds other DNA sequences that translate to the same CDR3. The chain employs TRBV6-1 and TRBJ2-7; D not certain. Germline assignment: CDR1 MNHNS and CDR2 SASEGT. V gave up 0 bases and J gave up 0 bases, with 12 bases separating them. The CDR3 loop spans 16 amino acids. DNA of the CDR3: TGTGCCAGCAGTGAAGCGCCGGACCCTAGCTCCTACGAGCAGTACTTC. Translation gives CASSEAPDPSSYEQYF.